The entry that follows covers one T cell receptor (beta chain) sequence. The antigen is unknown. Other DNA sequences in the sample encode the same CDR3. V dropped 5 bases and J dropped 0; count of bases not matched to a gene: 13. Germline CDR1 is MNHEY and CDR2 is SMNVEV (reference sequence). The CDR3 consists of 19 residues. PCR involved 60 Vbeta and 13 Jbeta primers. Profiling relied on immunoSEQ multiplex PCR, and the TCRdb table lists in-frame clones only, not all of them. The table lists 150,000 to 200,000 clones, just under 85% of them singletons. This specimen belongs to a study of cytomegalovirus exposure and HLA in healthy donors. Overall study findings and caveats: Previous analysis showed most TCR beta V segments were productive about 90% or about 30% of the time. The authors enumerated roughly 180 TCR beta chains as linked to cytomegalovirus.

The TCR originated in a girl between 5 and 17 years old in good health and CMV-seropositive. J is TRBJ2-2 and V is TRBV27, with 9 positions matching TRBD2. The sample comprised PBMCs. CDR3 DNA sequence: TGTGCCAGCAGTCCCATAAATCGTCTAGCGGGGACGAACACCGGGGAGCTGTTTTTT. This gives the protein CASSPINRLAGTNTGELFF.